The rows below give T cell receptor beta chains drawn from one sample of a study of T cell responses to AZD1222 COVID-19 vaccine. Generated by immunoSEQ multiplex PCR, the TCRdb table keeps only in-frame clones and is missing some. The table records 95,000 to 150,000 clones, almost 95% of them present only once. Source: peripheral blood, taken on day 0 of AZD1222 vaccination. Receptor source: an adult in good health. The conserved cysteine and the conserved F or W are not part of the CDR3 here. D genes are given only for firm matches.

d_call j_call v_call cdr3_aa
TRBD1 TRBJ1-2 TRBV2 ASSEGQGFNYGYT
- TRBJ2-1 TRBV7-2 ASSSPGRSARF
- TRBJ1-4 TRBV18 ASSPQEDMANEKLF
TRBD1 TRBJ1-1 TRBV7-3 ASSQRTGTEAF
- TRBJ2-7 TRBV6-5 ASSPHGVGYEQY
TRBD2 TRBJ2-1 TRBV6-5 ASSYGSGGPYNEQF
- TRBJ1-1 TRBV18 ASSLSRTPNTEAF
- TRBJ1-1 TRBV11-2 ASSLDLVSLTAGAF
- TRBJ1-4 TRBV4-1 ASSPGGRGGTNEKLF
- TRBJ1-5 TRBV9 ASSVSGTQPQH
TRBD1 TRBJ1-2 TRBV4-2 ASSQDFGRGNYGYT
- TRBJ1-1 TRBV5-8 ASSLETNTEAF
- TRBJ2-6 TRBV28 ASSERVGANVLT
- TRBJ2-1 TRBV6-1 ASSEWLTYNEQF
TRBD1 TRBJ1-4 TRBV3-1/TRBV3-2 ASSVQGWGEKLF